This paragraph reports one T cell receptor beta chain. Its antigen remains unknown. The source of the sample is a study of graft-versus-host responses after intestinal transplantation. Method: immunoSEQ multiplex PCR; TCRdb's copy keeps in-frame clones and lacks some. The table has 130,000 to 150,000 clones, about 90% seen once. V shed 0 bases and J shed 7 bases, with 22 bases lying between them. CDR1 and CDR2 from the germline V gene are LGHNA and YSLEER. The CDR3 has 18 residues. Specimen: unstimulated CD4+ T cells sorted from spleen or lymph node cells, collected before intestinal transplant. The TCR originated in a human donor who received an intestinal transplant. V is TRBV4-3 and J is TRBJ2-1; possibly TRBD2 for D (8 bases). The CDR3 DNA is TGCGCCAGCAGCCAAGATTCCCGTCGGACTAGCAGGGGGAATGAGCAGTTCTTC. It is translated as CASSQDSRRTSRGNEQFF.